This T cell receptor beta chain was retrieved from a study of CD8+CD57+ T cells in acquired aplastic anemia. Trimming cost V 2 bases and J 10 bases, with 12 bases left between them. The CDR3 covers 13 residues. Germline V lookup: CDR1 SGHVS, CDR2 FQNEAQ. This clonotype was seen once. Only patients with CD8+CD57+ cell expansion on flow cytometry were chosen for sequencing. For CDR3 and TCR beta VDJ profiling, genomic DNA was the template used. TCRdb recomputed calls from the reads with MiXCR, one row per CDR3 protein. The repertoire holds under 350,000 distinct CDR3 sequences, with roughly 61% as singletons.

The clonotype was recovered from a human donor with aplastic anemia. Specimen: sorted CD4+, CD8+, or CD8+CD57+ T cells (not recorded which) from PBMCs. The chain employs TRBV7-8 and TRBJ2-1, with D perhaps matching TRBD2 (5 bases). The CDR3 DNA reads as TGTGCCAGCAGCTTAAACACGGGAAGCGAGCAGTTCTTC. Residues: CASSLNTGSEQFF.